This is a list of T cell receptor beta chains from one sample in a study of response to subunit inactivated influenza vaccine. In TCRdb, the RT-PCR reads were re-called with MiXCR into one record per CDR3 protein. This table has about 700,000 distinct CDR3 sequences, 12% to 15% appearing once. The sequences come from PBMCs from blood, collected less than 15 days before vaccination. These receptors all come from a man aged 45-65 years who received an inactivated influenza vaccine. CDR3s include the opening cysteine and the closing phenylalanine or tryptophan. The D gene is left open where the match is weak. Only part of the rows carry a size: once, few, many, or a class if the clone is expanded.

NA	TRBV4-3	TRBJ1-4	NA	CASSQNLSREKLFF	TGCGCCAGCAGCCAAAATCTCAGTCGGGAAAAACTGTTTTTT
NA	TRBV14	TRBJ2-1	TRBD2	CASSQETSGSDEQFF	TGTGCCAGCAGCCAAGAGACTAGCGGGAGTGATGAGCAGTTCTTC
many	TRBV7-2	TRBJ2-3	NA	CASSLIRGQTDTQYF	TGTGCCAGCAGCTTAATCCGGGGGCAGACAGATACGCAGTATTTT
NA	TRBV11-1	TRBJ1-1	NA	CASSPERGPHFSNTEAFF	TGTGCCAGCAGCCCCGAAAGGGGTCCGCACTTTTCGAACACTGAAGCTTTCTTT
few	TRBV20-1	TRBJ2-1	NA	CSASRDPSHNEQFF	TGCAGTGCTAGCCGAGACCCAAGTCACAATGAGCAGTTCTTC
NA	TRBV5-1	TRBJ2-7	NA	CASSLDRPSVGEQYF	TGCGCCAGCAGCTTGGATCGTCCTAGCGTGGGCGAGCAGTACTTC
few	TRBV10-2	TRBJ2-7	TRBD1	CASSWDRTYEQYF	TGCGCCAGCAGTTGGGACAGGACCTACGAGCAGTACTTC
NA	TRBV4-2	TRBJ2-6	NA	CASSQSEVEAGANVLTF	TGTGCCAGCAGCCAGTCTGAGGTCGAAGCTGGGGCCAACGTCCTGACTTTC
few	TRBV7-9	TRBJ2-1	TRBD2	CASSLGTSGSGYNEQFF	TGTGCCAGCAGCTTAGGGACTAGCGGGAGCGGGTACAATGAGCAGTTCTTC
few	TRBV5-1	TRBJ1-6	NA	CASSLSGEFYNSPLHF	TGCGCCAGCAGCTTATCGGGGGAATTCTATAATTCACCCCTCCACTTT
NA	TRBV12-3/TRBV12-4	TRBJ2-7	NA	CASSLYSAYEQYF	TGTGCCAGCAGTTTGTACAGCGCCTACGAGCAGTACTTC
few	TRBV28	TRBJ2-7	TRBD2	CASSSLDWTSRDYEQYF	TGTGCCAGCAGTTCCCTAGACTGGACTAGCCGCGACTACGAGCAGTACTTC
once	TRBV5-1	TRBJ2-3	TRBD2	CASSLAGTSGPPDTQYF	TGCGCCAGCAGCTTGGCCGGGACTAGCGGGCCTCCAGATACGCAGTATTTT
few	TRBV28	TRBJ2-1	NA	CASRPSSYNEQFF	TGTGCCAGCCGACCAAGCTCCTACAATGAGCAGTTCTTC
few	TRBV20-1	TRBJ2-3	TRBD2	CSARTQGLAGAIDTQYF	TGCAGTGCTAGGACCCAGGGACTAGCGGGAGCTATAGATACGCAGTATTTT
NA	TRBV12-3/TRBV12-4	TRBJ1-4	NA	CASRSRDTNEKLFF	TGTGCCAGCAGGAGCCGGGACACTAATGAAAAACTGTTTTTT
NA	TRBV6-1	TRBJ1-5	NA	CASSEGYQPQHF	TGTGCCAGCAGTGAAGGGTATCAGCCCCAGCATTTT
NA	TRBV10-2	TRBJ2-7	NA	CASSELRQWQYF	TGCGCCAGCAGTGAGTTAAGACAATGGCAGTACTTC
NA	TRBV20-1	TRBJ2-3	TRBD2	CSARLASGTSTDTQYF	TGCAGTGCTAGACTCGCTAGCGGAACTAGCACAGATACGCAGTATTTT
many	TRBV5-1	TRBJ1-4	NA	CASSDGTTHEKLFF	TGCGCCAGCAGCGACGGGACAACCCACGAAAAACTGTTTTTT
few	TRBV28	TRBJ2-7	TRBD2	CASSSPAGGSYEQYF	TGTGCCAGCAGTTCCCCAGCGGGAGGGTCCTACGAGCAGTACTTC
NA	TRBV6-1	TRBJ2-5	NA	CASSEWRGSSQETQYF	TGTGCCAGCAGTGAATGGCGTGGGAGTTCGCAAGAGACCCAGTACTTC
NA	TRBV4-2	TRBJ2-5	TRBD2	CASSQPGRGVETQYF	TGTGCCAGCAGCCAACCAGGACGGGGGGTGGAGACCCAGTACTTC
NA	TRBV9	TRBJ1-5	TRBD1	CASSPHQGGAGQPQHF	TGTGCCAGCAGCCCCCACCAAGGGGGCGCGGGTCAGCCCCAGCATTTT
many	TRBV5-1	TRBJ2-2	NA	CASSLAQYTGELFF	TGCGCCAGCAGCTTGGCACAGTACACCGGGGAGCTGTTTTTT
many	TRBV4-1	TRBJ2-6	TRBD1	CASSPQVVGQAGANVLTF	TGCGCCAGCAGCCCCCAAGTTGTGGGACAGGCTGGGGCCAACGTCCTGACTTTC
once	TRBV24-1	TRBJ1-2	NA	CATSDTGSGTGYTF	TGTGCCACCAGTGATACCGGGTCAGGGACTGGCTACACCTTC
NA	TRBV29-1	TRBJ2-1	TRBD1	CSEAKGTGVVDEQFF	TGCAGCGAGGCGAAAGGGACAGGGGTTGTCGATGAGCAGTTCTTC
NA	TRBV18	TRBJ1-5	NA	CASSPGESQPQHF	TGTGCCAGCTCACCAGGGGAGAGTCAGCCCCAGCATTTT
few	TRBV20-1	TRBJ2-4	NA	CSARGDLVTANIQYF	TGCAGTGCTAGGGGGGACTTAGTAACAGCAAACATTCAGTACTTC
NA	TRBV11-1	TRBJ2-1	TRBD2	CASSQGWTSGSYEQFF	TGTGCCAGCAGCCAGGGGTGGACTAGCGGGAGCTATGAGCAGTTCTTC
few	TRBV9	TRBJ2-5	TRBD2	CASSTSGRRETQYF	TGTGCCAGCAGCACTAGCGGGAGAAGGGAGACCCAGTACTTC
NA	TRBV20-1	TRBJ1-2	TRBD1	CSARTGVGGYTF	TGCAGTGCCCGGACAGGGGTTGGTGGCTACACCTTC
NA	TRBV19	TRBJ1-1	NA	CASQRGKTEAFF	TGTGCCAGTCAGCGGGGAAAAACTGAAGCTTTCTTT
NA	TRBV28	TRBJ2-1	NA	CASRGLGYNEQFF	TGTGCCAGCAGGGGGTTGGGGTACAATGAGCAGTTCTTC
NA	TRBV10-3	TRBJ2-2	NA	CAISESWAPAGELFF	TGTGCCATCAGTGAGTCTTGGGCTCCGGCCGGGGAGCTGTTTTTT
many	TRBV4-3	TRBJ1-2	NA	CASSQEWYNYGYTF	TGCGCCAGCAGCCAAGAATGGTATAACTATGGCTACACCTTC
NA	TRBV2	TRBJ2-7	TRBD1	CASSADRLYEQYF	TGTGCCAGCAGTGCGGACAGGCTCTACGAGCAGTACTTC
few	TRBV29-1	TRBJ2-1	TRBD2	CSVRRTHPGTSGINNEQFF	TGCAGCGTTCGGAGGACACACCCCGGGACTAGCGGGATAAACAATGAGCAGTTCTTC
few	TRBV25-1	TRBJ2-5	TRBD2	CASSEGGIAGAQYF	TGTGCCAGCAGTGAAGGGGGTATCGCGGGGGCCCAGTACTTC
NA	TRBV7-9	TRBJ2-5	TRBD2	CASSGQREVGETQYF	TGTGCCAGCAGCGGTCAGCGGGAGGTTGGCGAGACCCAGTACTTC
few	TRBV4-1	TRBJ1-1	NA	CASSQGARGWGSTEAFF	TGCGCCAGCAGCCAAGGGGCCCGGGGTTGGGGTAGCACTGAAGCTTTCTTT
many	TRBV20-1	TRBJ2-4	NA	CSASEDTVLAKNIQYF	TGCAGTGCTAGTGAGGACACTGTACTAGCCAAAAACATTCAGTACTTC
few	TRBV12-3/TRBV12-4	TRBJ1-1	NA	CASTTGSSNTEAFF	TGTGCCAGCACCACAGGGTCCTCGAACACTGAAGCTTTCTTT
NA	TRBV11-1	TRBJ2-1	TRBD2	CASSPWRVSGKYNEQFF	TGTGCCAGCAGCCCCTGGCGAGTTAGCGGGAAATACAATGAGCAGTTCTTC
NA	TRBV28	TRBJ2-7	NA	CASSPPRGPVYEQYF	TGTGCCAGCAGTCCCCCCCGGGGCCCAGTCTACGAGCAGTACTTC
few	TRBV4-2	TRBJ2-3	NA	CASSLTTGTDTQYF	TGTGCCAGCAGCCTCACGACTGGCACAGATACGCAGTATTTT
few	TRBV7-2	TRBJ1-2	TRBD1	CASSLQTGGFFGYTF	TGTGCCAGCAGCTTACAGACAGGGGGCTTCTTTGGCTACACCTTC
NA	TRBV5-1	TRBJ1-4	TRBD1	CASRNDRGEKLFF	TGCGCCAGCAGAAATGACAGGGGTGAAAAACTGTTTTTT
many	TRBV12-3/TRBV12-4	TRBJ1-2	NA	CASSLIGVWGYTF	TGTGCCAGCAGTTTGATCGGGGTTTGGGGCTACACCTTC
NA	TRBV4-2	TRBJ1-4	NA	CASSQDEGFNEKLFF	TGTGCCAGCAGCCAAGACGAAGGGTTTAATGAAAAACTGTTTTTT
few	TRBV29-1	TRBJ2-5	TRBD1	CSVSGGGETQYF	TGCAGCGTTTCAGGGGGCGGAGAGACCCAGTACTTC
NA	TRBV18	TRBJ2-3	TRBD2	CATRDYRTDTQYF	TGTGCCACCCGGGACTATCGCACAGATACGCAGTATTTT
NA	TRBV24-1	TRBJ2-1	TRBD2	CATSDFNGRAYNEQFF	TGTGCCACCAGTGATTTCAACGGGAGGGCCTACAATGAGCAGTTCTTC
many	TRBV6-1	TRBJ1-2	NA	CASGGGNYGYTF	TGTGCCAGCGGAGGGGGGAACTATGGCTACACCTTC
many	TRBV12-3/TRBV12-4	TRBJ2-5	NA	CASSSAAFDQYF	TGTGCCAGCAGTTCCGCCGCTTTCGACCAGTACTTC
NA	TRBV5-1	TRBJ2-2	NA	CASSLAFGGPIAQRTNTGELFF	TGCGCCAGCAGCTTGGCTTTTGGTGGCCCAATTGCACAGCGTACGAACACCGGGGAGCTGTTTTTT